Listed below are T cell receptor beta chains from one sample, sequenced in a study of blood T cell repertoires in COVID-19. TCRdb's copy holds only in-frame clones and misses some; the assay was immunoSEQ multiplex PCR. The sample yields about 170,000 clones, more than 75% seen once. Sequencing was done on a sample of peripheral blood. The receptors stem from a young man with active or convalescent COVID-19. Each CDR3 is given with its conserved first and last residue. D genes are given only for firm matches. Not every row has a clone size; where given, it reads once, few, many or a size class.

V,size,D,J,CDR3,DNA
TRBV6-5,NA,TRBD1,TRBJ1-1,CASSYSTRGDTEAFF,TGTGCCAGCAGTTACTCTACCAGGGGGGACACTGAAGCTTTCTTT
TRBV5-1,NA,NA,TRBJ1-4,CASSLVGQSDEKLFF,TGCGCCAGCAGCTTGGTGGGCCAATCCGATGAAAAACTGTTTTTT
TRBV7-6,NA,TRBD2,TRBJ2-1,CASSLWGTSERSPYNEQFF,TGTGCCAGCAGCTTATGGGGGACTAGCGAGAGGAGCCCCTACAATGAGCAGTTCTTC
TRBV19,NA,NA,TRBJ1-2,CASSMNSEYGYTF,TGTGCCAGTAGTATGAATTCCGAGTATGGCTACACCTTC
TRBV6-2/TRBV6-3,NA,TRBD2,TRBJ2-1,CASSYPGLAYNEQFF,TGTGCCAGCAGTTACCCTGGACTAGCTTACAATGAGCAGTTCTTC
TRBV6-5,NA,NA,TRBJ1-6,CASSLYSGNSPLHF,TGTGCCAGCAGCCTATACAGTGGAAATTCACCCCTCCACTTT
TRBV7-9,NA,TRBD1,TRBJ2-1,CASSFGQANNEQFF,TGTGCCAGCAGCTTCGGACAGGCTAACAATGAGCAGTTCTTC
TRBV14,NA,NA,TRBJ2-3,CASREGYLSGTDTQYF,TGTGCCAGCAGGGAGGGCTATCTCTCAGGCACAGATACGCAGTATTTT
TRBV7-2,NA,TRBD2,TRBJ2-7,CASSRAGGYEQYF,TGTGCCAGCAGCCGCGCGGGAGGGTACGAGCAGTACTTC
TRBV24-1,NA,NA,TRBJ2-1,CATSDPDSYNEQFF,TGTGCCACCAGTGACCCTGACAGTTACAATGAGCAGTTCTTC
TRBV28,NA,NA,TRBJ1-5,CASSSQQGQPQHF,TGTGCCAGCAGTTCCCAACAGGGCCAGCCCCAGCATTTT
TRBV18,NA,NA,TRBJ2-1,CASSPPATTSYNEQFF,TGTGCCAGCTCACCACCGGCCACTACTTCCTACAATGAGCAGTTCTTC
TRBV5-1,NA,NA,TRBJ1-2,CASSLGQVDLYGYTF,TGCGCCAGCAGCTTGGGACAGGTTGATTTGTATGGCTACACCTTC
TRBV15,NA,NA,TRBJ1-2,CATSRQVATAYYGYTF,TGTGCCACCAGCAGACAAGTGGCGACAGCCTATTATGGCTACACCTTC
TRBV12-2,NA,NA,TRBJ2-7,CASRLENGTTSYEQYF,TGTGCAAGTCGCTTAGAAAACGGGACAACATCCTACGAGCAGTACTTC
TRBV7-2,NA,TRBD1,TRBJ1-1,CASSLQGWDTEAFF,TGTGCCAGCAGTTTACAGGGGTGGGACACTGAAGCTTTCTTT
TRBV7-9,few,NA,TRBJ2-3,CASSLGGRRTDTQYF,TGTGCCAGCAGCTTAGGAGGGAGGAGGACAGATACGCAGTATTTT
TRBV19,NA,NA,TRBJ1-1,CASSTESKLQNTEAFF,TGTGCCAGTAGTACCGAATCGAAATTACAGAACACTGAAGCTTTCTTT
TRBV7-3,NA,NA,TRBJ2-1,CASSRGDSYNEQFF,TGTGCCAGCAGCAGGGGTGACTCCTACAATGAGCAGTTCTTC
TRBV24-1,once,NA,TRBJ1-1,CATSGEMNTEAFF,TGTGCCACCAGCGGAGAGATGAACACTGAAGCTTTCTTT
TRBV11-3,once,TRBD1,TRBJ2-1,CASSYDRGKVNEQFF,TGTGCCAGCAGCTATGACAGGGGGAAGGTCAATGAGCAGTTCTTC
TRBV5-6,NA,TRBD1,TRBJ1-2,CASSFHTRQGEVGYTF,TGTGCCAGCAGCTTCCACACTAGACAGGGAGAGGTCGGCTACACCTTC
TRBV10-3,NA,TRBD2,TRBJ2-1,CAISVVGEGSYNEQFF,TGTGCCATCAGTGTGGTGGGGGAGGGGTCCTACAATGAGCAGTTCTTC
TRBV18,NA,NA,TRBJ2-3,CASSRVSSGDTQYF,TGTGCCAGCTCACGGGTCTCTAGTGGAGATACGCAGTATTTT
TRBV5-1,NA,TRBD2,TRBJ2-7,CASSTGTSGRSYEQYF,TGCGCCAGCAGCACCGGGACTAGCGGGAGGTCCTACGAGCAGTACTTC
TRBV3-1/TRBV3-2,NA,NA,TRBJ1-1,CASSQSASAAEAFF,TGTGCCAGCAGCCAGTCGGCCAGCGCCGCTGAAGCTTTCTTT
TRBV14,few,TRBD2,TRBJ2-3,CASSQNPSGRRTDTQYF,TGTGCCAGCAGCCAGAACCCTAGCGGGAGACGCACAGATACGCAGTATTTT
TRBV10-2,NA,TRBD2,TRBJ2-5,CASSLVRGGKETQYF,TGCGCCAGCAGTTTAGTCCGGGGGGGTAAAGAGACCCAGTACTTC
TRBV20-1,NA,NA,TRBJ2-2,CSASHSGELFF,TGCAGTGCTAGCCACTCCGGGGAGCTGTTTTTT
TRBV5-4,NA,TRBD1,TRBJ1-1,CASSLGQGMNTEAFF,TGTGCCAGCAGCTTGGGACAGGGGATGAACACTGAAGCTTTCTTT
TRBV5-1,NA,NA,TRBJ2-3,CASSFSGGGDTQYF,TGCGCCAGCAGCTTTAGCGGAGGGGGCGATACGCAGTATTTT
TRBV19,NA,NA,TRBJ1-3,CASRDRHSGNTIYF,TGTGCCAGTAGAGACAGGCACTCTGGAAACACCATATATTTT
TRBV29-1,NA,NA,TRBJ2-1,CSVEGLALGEQFF,TGCAGCGTTGAAGGACTCGCCCTTGGTGAGCAGTTCTTC
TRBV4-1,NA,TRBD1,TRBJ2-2,CATRGQGGGPYTGELFF,TGCGCCACCCGCGGACAGGGGGGAGGGCCGTACACCGGGGAGCTGTTTTTT
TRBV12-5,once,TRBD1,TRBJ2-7,CASGPGGPSYEQYF,TGTGCTAGTGGACCAGGGGGACCCTCCTACGAGCAGTACTTC
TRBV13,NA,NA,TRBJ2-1,CASSLQGSHNEQFF,TGTGCCAGCAGCTTACAGGGATCCCACAATGAGCAGTTCTTC
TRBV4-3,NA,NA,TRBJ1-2,CASSLTDQGFGYGYTF,TGCGCCAGCAGCCTTACAGACCAGGGTTTTGGGTATGGCTACACCTTC
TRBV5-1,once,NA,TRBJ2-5,CASSLPSRREETQYF,TGCGCCAGCAGCTTGCCCTCTCGGAGGGAAGAGACCCAGTACTTC
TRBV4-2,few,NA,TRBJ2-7,CASSQDLGGGSSYEQYF,TGTGCCAGCAGCCAAGATCTCGGGGGCGGGAGCTCCTACGAGCAGTACTTC
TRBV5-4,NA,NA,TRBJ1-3,CASSPDYGFGNTIYF,TGTGCCAGCAGCCCTGACTACGGATTTGGAAACACCATATATTTT
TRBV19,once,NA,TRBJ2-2,CASSIEVANTGELFF,TGTGCCAGTAGTATTGAGGTAGCGAACACCGGGGAGCTGTTTTTT
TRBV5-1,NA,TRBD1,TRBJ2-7,CASSSPGQVGVYEQYF,TGCGCCAGCAGCTCCCCGGGACAGGTGGGAGTCTACGAGCAGTACTTC
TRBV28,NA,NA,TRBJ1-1,CASTEPGGNTEAFF,TGTGCCAGCACCGAACCGGGGGGGAACACTGAAGCTTTCTTT
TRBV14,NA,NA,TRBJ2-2,CASSQVRSTGELFF,TGTGCCAGCAGCCAAGTAAGGAGCACCGGGGAGCTGTTTTTT
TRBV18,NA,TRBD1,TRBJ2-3,CASSPQGALNTDTQYF,TGTGCCAGCTCGCCACAGGGGGCCCTCAACACAGATACGCAGTATTTT
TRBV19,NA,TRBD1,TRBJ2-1,CASSRGQGALRNNEQFF,TGTGCCAGTAGCCGGGGACAGGGGGCGCTGCGCAACAATGAGCAGTTCTTC
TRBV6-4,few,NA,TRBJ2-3,CASSGTSLDTQYF,TGTGCCAGCAGCGGGACATCCTTAGATACGCAGTATTTT
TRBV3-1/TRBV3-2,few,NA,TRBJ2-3,CASRSLTVDTQYF,TGTGCCAGCAGAAGTCTAACGGTAGATACGCAGTATTTT
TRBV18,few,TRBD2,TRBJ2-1,CASSLWTSGNYNEQFF,TGTGCCAGCTCACTTTGGACTAGCGGGAACTACAATGAGCAGTTCTTC
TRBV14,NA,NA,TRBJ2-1,CASSQDPGRVPYNEQFF,TGTGCCAGCAGCCAAGATCCCGGGAGAGTCCCCTACAATGAGCAGTTCTTC
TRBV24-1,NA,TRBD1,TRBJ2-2,CATSDLRQGSTGELFF,TGTGCCACCAGTGATTTACGACAGGGTAGCACCGGGGAGCTGTTTTTT
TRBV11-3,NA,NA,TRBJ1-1,CASSPQLGASTEAFF,TGTGCCAGCAGCCCACAATTGGGGGCGAGCACTGAAGCTTTCTTT
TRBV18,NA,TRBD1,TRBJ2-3,CASSREQGDTQYF,TGTGCCAGCTCAAGAGAACAGGGGGATACGCAGTATTTT
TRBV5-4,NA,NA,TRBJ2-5,CASNRRDSGETQYF,TGTGCCAGCAACCGACGGGACTCGGGAGAGACCCAGTACTTC
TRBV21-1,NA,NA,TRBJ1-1,CASSKAARQPLNTEAFF,TGTGCCAGCAGCAAAGCGGCCCGACAGCCCTTGAACACTGAAGCTTTCTTT